This T cell receptor (beta chain) was captured in a study of prognosis after radiotherapy for stage I lung cancer. Overall study: Therapy given concurrently with stereotactic body radiotherapy reached no patient.

This CDR3 region has 14 residues. Germline CDR1 is MNHNS and CDR2 is SASEGT. V was trimmed by 6 bases and J by 1 base, leaving 12 bases between them. With regard to this clonotype: Just one base apart from a much larger clone, this may be a read error.

Two-round multiplex PCR on genomic DNA was the method by which TCR beta CDR3 was amplified. During first-round PCR, primers specific to each TRBV and TRBJ gene were used. Using its own MiXCR run on the multiplex PCR reads, TCRdb lists one record per CDR3 protein. The repertoire holds around 30,000 distinct CDR3 sequences, with about 30% as singletons. Peripheral blood, in approximately 5.8-milliliter volumes, was drawn at each of two time points. Sample: PBMCs, taken before or after stereotactic body radiation therapy (not recorded which). This chain connects TRBV6-1 to TRBJ2-5, with D perhaps matching TRBD1 (6 bases). This TCR was recovered from a donor older than 45 with non-small cell lung cancer. CDR3 DNA sequence: TGTGCCAGCAGCCCCATGACAGGCCAAGAGACCCAGTACTTC. Its translation: CASSPMTGQETQYF.